Below are 30 T cell receptor beta chains sequenced from a single sample in a study of blood T cell repertoires in COVID-19. Using immunoSEQ multiplex PCR, the repertoire was profiled, and TCRdb retains in-frame clones only, with some absent. This table holds roughly 190,000 clones, approximately 82% found once. The material sequenced was PBMCs or T cells enriched from blood (not recorded which). These receptor sequences come from a woman aged 55-70 years with acute COVID-19.

The CDR3, as DNA: TGTGCCAGCAGTTACCCGGACAGCTCCTACGAGCAGTACGTC. Amino acid sequence: CASSYPDSSYEQYV. The chain combines TRBV6-2 or TRBV6-3 with TRBJ2-7; the D gene is possibly TRBD1 (6 bases). From germline, CDR1 is MNHEY and CDR2 SVGEGT. Trimming took off 2 bases at V and 0 bases at J, with 8 bases between the two ends. The CDR3 runs 14 residues.

V gene TRBV7-9 combines with J gene TRBJ2-1, with 9 bases aligning to TRBD2. The CDR3 runs 16 residues. Germline loops: CDR1 SEHNR, CDR2 FQNEAQ (reference sequence). The V gene end was trimmed by 1 base and the J gene end by 9 bases; junction bases not matched to a gene: 10. The CDR3 DNA is TGTGCCAGCAGCTTAGGGGTCGGCGGGAGGGCCGGTGAGCAGTTCTTC. It encodes CASSLGVGGRAGEQFF.

This chain links TRBV15 with TRBJ2-2, with D uncertain. Trimming removed 4 bases from V and 1 base from J, with 16 bases in between. Germline assignment: CDR1 LNHNV and CDR2 YYDKDF (reference sequence). The CDR3 loop spans 17 amino acids. CDR3 bases: TGTGCCACCAGCACCATCGACACTTCGATGAACACCGGGGAGCTGTTTTTT. As protein: CATSTIDTSMNTGELFF.

The rearrangement uses TRBV24-1 and TRBJ1-2, with D possibly TRBD1 on 6 matching bases. CDR1 is KGHDR and CDR2 is SFDVKD in the germline V gene. The CDR3 totals 14 residues. Deletions cut 3 bases from V and 6 bases from J, with 13 bases between. This chain's CDR3 is CATSDDDRPNGYTF. CDR3 coding DNA: TGTGCCACCAGTGATGATGACAGGCCCAATGGCTACACCTTC.

The V gene is TRBV2, the J gene TRBJ2-3, with TRBD2 as a possible D gene (5 bases). The CDR3 sequence is 17 residues long. Per the germline V gene, CDR1 is SNHLY and CDR2 is FYNNEI. V shed 6 bases and J shed 6 bases, with 25 bases lying between them. CDR3: CASRLRGAAPRGDTQYF. CDR3 DNA sequence: TGTGCCAGCAGGCTCCGAGGAGCGGCGCCCCGCGGGGATACGCAGTATTTT.

V gene TRBV27 combines with J gene TRBJ2-7; D is ambiguous. CDR1 is MNHEY, CDR2 SMNVEV, per germline (reference sequence). V was clipped by 6 bases and J by 2 bases, with 8 bases between them. The CDR3 runs to 12 residues. CDR3: CASRQWPYEQYF. The CDR3 coding sequence is TGTGCCAGCAGACAGTGGCCCTACGAGCAGTACTTC.

This clone was counted a single time. V is TRBV18 and J is TRBJ1-5; possibly TRBD1 for D (6 bases). Trimming cost V 3 bases and J 9 bases, with 15 bases left between them. The germline CDR1 and CDR2 sequences are KGHSH and LQKENI. The CDR3 has 14 amino acids. The chain's CDR3 is CASSPTLGGAPQHF. The CDR3 nucleotides read TGTGCCAGCTCACCCACTCTAGGGGGGGCGCCCCAGCATTTT.

V gene TRBV1 combines with J gene TRBJ1-1. TRBV1 is a pseudogene locus. The CDR3 covers 13 residues. The CDR3 sequence: CTGEEGMNTEAFF. CDR3 coding DNA: TGCACCGGCGAGGAGGGGATGAACACTGAAGCTTTCTTT.

The chain carries TRBV19 and TRBJ1-3; TRBD1 matches 7 bases. The trim removed 8 bases at V and 2 bases at J, leaving 6 bases unmatched. The germline V gene has CDR1 LNHDA and CDR2 SQIVND (reference sequence). This CDR3 region has 14 residues. The CDR3 sequence is CASQNRGTGNTIYF. The CDR3 coding sequence is TGTGCCAGTCAAAACAGGGGAACTGGAAACACCATATATTTT.

The V call is TRBV7-9, the J call TRBJ2-5; tentative D call: TRBD1 (6 bases). CDR1 is SEHNR, CDR2 FQNEAQ, per germline (reference sequence). Trimming took off 8 bases at V and 1 base at J, with 17 bases between the two ends. The CDR3 is 15 residues long. Here the CDR3 reads CASLAQGLSQETQYF. The CDR3 region has the DNA TGTGCCAGCCTCGCCCAGGGGCTGAGCCAAGAGACCCAGTACTTC.

V gene TRBV4-1 combines with J gene TRBJ2-5; 8 bases agree with TRBD2. Trimming cost V 0 bases and J 6 bases; bases outside gene matches: 21. The CDR3 is 20 residues long. Germline V CDR1 and CDR2: MGHRA, YSYEKL. The DNA for the CDR3 is TGCGCCAGCAGCCAAGATCAGTCCGGACTAGCCGCAAGGTTGGGAAAGACCCAGTACTTC. This codes for CASSQDQSGLAARLGKTQYF.

DNA for the CDR3: TGTGCCAGCAGCAATGGGGACAGGGGGCGTGAAAAACTGTTTTTT. Translating it yields CASSNGDRGREKLFF. V is TRBV21-1 and J is TRBJ1-4; the table names TRBD1, a call not compared with the DNA. TRBV21-1 is a recognized pseudogene. The CDR3 length is 15 residues.

The chain employs TRBV9 and TRBJ2-2; maybe TRBD1 (5 bases). CDR3 length equals 16 residues. The germline V gene has CDR1 SGDLS and CDR2 YYNGEE. Deletions cut 4 bases from V and 1 base from J, with 14 bases between. CDR3 sequence (DNA): TGTGCCAGCAGCCCCCGACAGTCTGTGAACACCGGGGAGCTGTTTTTT. Translation: CASSPRQSVNTGELFF.

V is TRBV5-4 and J is TRBJ2-7, with D possibly being TRBD2 (5 bases). The CDR3 is 11 residues long. V dropped 10 bases and J dropped 6 bases, with 14 bases sitting between them. Germline V CDR1 and CDR2: SGHNT, YYREEE (reference sequence). CDR3 amino acids: CAWSGIGEQYF. CDR3 DNA sequence: TGTGCCTGGTCGGGGATCGGCGAGCAGTACTTC.

This chain uses TRBV4-3 with TRBJ2-2, with TRBD2 matching 10 bases. Losses at the gene ends were 0 bases for V and 6 bases for J; bases not matched to a gene: 16. The CDR3 totals 20 residues. CDR1 and CDR2 (germline): LGHNA, YSLEER. CDR3 residues: CASSQDKAGGPWGWSGELFF. In DNA, the CDR3 is TGCGCCAGCAGCCAAGATAAAGCGGGGGGGCCGTGGGGATGGTCCGGGGAGCTGTTTTTT.

V and J are TRBV10-2 and TRBJ1-1, with D perhaps matching TRBD1 (6 bases). The germline V and J ends were trimmed by 7 bases and 1 base, with 22 bases remaining between them. CDR1 and CDR2 (germline): WSHSY, SAAADI. CDR3 length: 17 amino acids. As DNA, the CDR3 is TGCGCCAGCAACGAGGCCCGTCGGGGGGCCGCGAACACTGAAGCTTTCTTT. Its protein is CASNEARRGAANTEAFF.

This sequence joins TRBV5-1 and TRBJ2-1, with D possibly matching TRBD1 (5 bases). Trimming left V 0 bases short and J 3 bases short, with 7 bases between. Germline V gives CDR1 SGHRS, CDR2 YFSETQ. The CDR3 contains 14 residues. The CDR3 loop reads CASSLGQLYNEQFF. The CDR3 region has the DNA TGCGCCAGCAGCTTGGGACAGCTCTACAATGAGCAGTTCTTC.

The genes are TRBV7-8 and TRBJ1-6, with 8 positions matching TRBD1. There are 16 residues in the CDR3. V was pared by 5 bases and J by 0 bases, with 3 bases of the junction left unmatched. The germline V gene has CDR1 SGHVS and CDR2 FQNEAQ. Here the CDR3 DNA reads TGTGCCAGCAGCGTTGGACAGGGCTCCTATAATTCACCCCTCCACTTT. Protein sequence: CASSVGQGSYNSPLHF.

The sample holds one count of this clone. This chain uses TRBV14 with TRBJ1-6; no clear D. This CDR3 is 14 amino acids long. CDR1 SGHDN and CDR2 FVKESK come from the germline V gene. The V end was cut by 1 base, the J end by 9 bases, with 10 bases between. CDR3 sequence reads: CASSQVAKASPLHF. The CDR3 nucleotides are TGTGCCAGCAGCCAAGTAGCCAAGGCTTCACCCCTCCACTTT.

This sequence joins TRBV5-1 and TRBJ2-7; 8 bases line up with TRBD1. Germline V CDR1 and CDR2: SGHRS, YFSETQ. V lost 4 bases and J lost 5; bases outside the gene matches: 8. The length of the CDR3 is 14 residues. CDR3 amino acids: CASSPGQGLDEQYV. The CDR3 DNA is TGCGCCAGCAGCCCCGGACAGGGATTGGACGAGCAGTACGTC.

Written as DNA, the CDR3 is TGTGCCAGCAGCCCTTCCGGGAGAGGGTTAGGATCACCCCTCCACTTT. It translates to CASSPSGRGLGSPLHF. V and J are TRBV11-2 and TRBJ1-6, with D hard to call. Trimming left V 5 bases short and J 10 bases short, with 21 bases between. The germline CDR1 and CDR2 sequences are SGHAT and FQNNGV. This CDR3 has 16 residues. Combining the CDR3 with reference TRBV11-2 and TRBJ1-6 gives the whole variable domain EAGVAQSPRYKIIEKRQSVAFWCNPISGHATLYWYQQILGQGPKLLIQFQNNGVVDDSQLPKDRFSAERLKGVDSTLKIQPAKLEDSAVYLCASSPSGRGLGSPLHFGNGTRLTVT.

This clone occurred a few times. This chain uses TRBV5-5 with TRBJ1-1; D not certain. Germline CDR1 and CDR2: SGHKS and YYEKEE (reference sequence). CDR3 length equals 15 residues. V lost 0 bases to trimming and J lost 1 base, with 10 bases between them. The CDR3 here is CASSLELLSNTEAFF. The DNA for the CDR3 is TGTGCCAGCAGCTTGGAACTACTTTCGAACACTGAAGCTTTCTTT.

The CDR3 spells CASTTGGSYNEQFF. In DNA, the CDR3 is TGTGCCAGCACTACAGGGGGCTCCTACAATGAGCAGTTCTTC. The chain couples TRBV5-4 to TRBJ2-1; 8 bases align to TRBD1. V shed 6 bases, J shed 0 bases, and the junction held 2 bases outside the gene matches. This CDR3 region has 14 residues. Germline V gives CDR1 SGHNT, CDR2 YYREEE (reference sequence).

This clone was seen only once. The chain combines TRBV7-8 with TRBJ1-1; 8 bases line up with TRBD1. CDR3 length equals 12 residues. Trimming at V came to 5 bases and at J to 7 bases, leaving 3 bases not matched to a gene. CDR1 and CDR2 (germline): SGHVS, FQNEAQ. The CDR3 DNA sequence: TGTGCCAGCAGCCAGGGGGCGGTTGAAGCTTTCTTT. Amino acid sequence: CASSQGAVEAFF. Combining the CDR3 with reference TRBV7-8 and TRBJ1-1 gives the whole variable domain GAGVSQSPRYKVAKRGQDVALRCDPISGHVSLFWYQQALGQGPEFLTYFQNEAQLDKSGLPSDRFFAERPEGSVSTLKIQRTQQEDSAVYLCASSQGAVEAFFGQGTRLTVV.

This clone was seen just once. The chain uses TRBV9 and TRBJ2-2, with D unresolved. V lost 1 base and J 1 base, leaving 11 bases between the germline ends. CDR1 is SGDLS, CDR2 YYNGEE, per germline. The CDR3 covers 16 residues. The chain's CDR3 is CASSVFNSKNTGELFF. The CDR3 DNA reads as TGTGCCAGCAGCGTATTTAACAGCAAGAACACCGGGGAGCTGTTTTTT.

This chain joins TRBV28 and TRBJ1-6; TRBD1 might be the D (6 bases). This CDR3 region has 13 residues. Germline lookup yields CDR1 MDHEN and CDR2 SYDVKM. Trimming shortened V by 6 bases and J by 9 bases, and 12 bases separated the two germline ends. CDR3 nucleotides: TGTGCCAGCAGGGGGGCCCGGGGTTCACCCCTCCACTTT. It is translated as CASRGARGSPLHF.

This clone was seen many times. The rearrangement uses TRBV10-3 and TRBJ2-2, with D perhaps TRBD2 (6 bases). V shed 3 bases and J shed 3 bases, with 14 bases lying between them. Germline CDR1 is ENHRY and CDR2 is SYGVKD. This CDR3 spans 16 amino acids. CDR3 in DNA: TGTGCCATCAGTGATGGTGGGGGGTATCACACCGGGGAGCTGTTTTTT. Protein product: CAISDGGGYHTGELFF.

J is TRBJ1-2 and V is TRBV7-9; weak D call: TRBD1 (5 bases). The V end was cut by 6 bases, the J end by 4 bases, with 12 bases between. The CDR3 loop spans 13 amino acids. Per germline, CDR1 SEHNR and CDR2 FQNEAQ (reference sequence). This chain's CDR3 is CASSRAGPYGYTF. For the CDR3, the DNA is TGTGCCAGCAGTAGAGCGGGGCCCTATGGCTACACCTTC.

V usage is TRBV6-5 and J usage is TRBJ1-5, with D perhaps TRBD1 (6 bases). CDR1 and CDR2 from the germline V gene are MNHEY and SVGAGI. There are 14 residues in the CDR3. Trimming removed 6 bases from V and 7 bases from J, with 16 bases in between. CDR3 sequence reads: CASSPVFRGQPQHF. The CDR3 DNA reads TGTGCCAGCAGCCCCGTATTTAGGGGGCAGCCCCAGCATTTT.

J is TRBJ2-3 and V is TRBV7-2, with no clear D. Germline loops: CDR1 SGHTA, CDR2 FQGNSA. The CDR3 is made up of 11 amino acids. Between the trimmed V and J ends, which lost 5 bases and 9 bases, there was a span of 9 bases. The CDR3 region is CASSAGITQYF. The CDR3 DNA follows: TGTGCCAGCAGCGCAGGCATCACGCAGTATTTT.